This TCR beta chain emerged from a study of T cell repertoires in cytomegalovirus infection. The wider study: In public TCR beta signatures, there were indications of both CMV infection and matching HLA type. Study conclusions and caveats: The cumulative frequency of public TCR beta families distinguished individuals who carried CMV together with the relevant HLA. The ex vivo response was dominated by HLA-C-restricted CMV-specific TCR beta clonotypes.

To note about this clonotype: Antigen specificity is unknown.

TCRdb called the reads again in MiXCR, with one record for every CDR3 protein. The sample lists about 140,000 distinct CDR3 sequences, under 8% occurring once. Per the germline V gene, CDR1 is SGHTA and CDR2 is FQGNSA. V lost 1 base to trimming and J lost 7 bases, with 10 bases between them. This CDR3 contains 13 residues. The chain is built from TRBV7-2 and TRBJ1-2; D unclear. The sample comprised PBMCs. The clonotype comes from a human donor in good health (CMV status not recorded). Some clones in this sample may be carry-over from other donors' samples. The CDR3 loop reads CASSLGGVAGYTF. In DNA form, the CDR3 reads TGTGCCAGCAGCTTAGGTGGGGTCGCTGGCTACACCTTC.